This T cell receptor beta chain emerged from a study of blood T cell repertoires in COVID-19. Looking at the study overall: Sample material is recorded as cDNA or gDNA derived from T cells, B-cell-depleted T cells, or PBMCs.

Those who participated ranged in age from 18 to 89 years and resided in some 24 US areas. Participants' own reports of clinical history determined their cohort assignment. The CDR3 is 15 residues long. V shed 3 bases, J shed 8 bases, and the junction held 5 bases outside the gene matches. From germline, CDR1 is SGHRS and CDR2 YFSETQ. Authors' processing steps: From reference gene primer amplification, estimates of nucleated cell counts were derived. Using immunoSEQ multiplex PCR, the repertoire was profiled, and TCRdb retains in-frame clones only, with some absent. V, J and clone size are those of that table, while D and trimming were read from the DNA. Seen here are under 450,000 clones, roughly 90% observed once, and the top ten hold 2.5% to 3%.

Sequenced input: PBMCs or T cells enriched from blood (not recorded which). The source of this sequence is a woman between 25 and 40 years old who had recovered from COVID-19. The rearrangement links TRBV5-1 to TRBJ1-6, with 10 bases matching TRBD1. The CDR3 DNA sequence: TGCGCCAGCAGCTCCCGGACAGGGGGGGATTCACCCCTCCACTTT. It translates to CASSSRTGGDSPLHF.